A single sample gave rise to the 20 T cell receptor beta chains below, sequenced in a study of CD8+ T cells in alopecia areata. RNA, once extracted, was reverse transcribed into cDNA for use as the sequencing template. The data were produced by immunoSEQ multiplex PCR, yet TCRdb's version contains in-frame clones alone and is incomplete. This sample has some 19,000 clones, with 59% found just once. Treatment in this sample: oral pan-JAK inhibitor, 5-10 mg twice daily. Alopecia areata patients provided lesional scalp punch biopsies and peripheral blood, both collected for the study. Sequencing was performed on skin, taken at week 4, from a patient treated with tofacitinib. These receptors all stem from a human donor with alopecia areata.

V gene TRBV11-2 combines with J gene TRBJ1-3, with TRBD1 matching 7 bases. This CDR3 contains 16 residues. The V gene end was trimmed by 6 bases and the J gene end by 5 bases; junction bases not matched to a gene: 13. Germline V gene sequence: CDR1 SGHAT, CDR2 FQNNGV. CDR3 amino acids: CASSNQGGAGRNTIYF. In DNA, the CDR3 is TGTGCCAGCAGTAATCAGGGGGGCGCGGGTAGAAACACCATATATTTT.

This clone was seen a few times. The V call is TRBV2, the J call TRBJ2-1; TRBD2 might be the D (5 bases). V shed 2 bases and J shed 8 bases, with 22 bases lying between them. Germline V gives CDR1 SNHLY, CDR2 FYNNEI. CDR3 length equals 17 residues. The CDR3: CASSELVGFVGVHEQFF. The CDR3 region has the DNA TGTGCCAGCAGTGAATTGGTGGGGTTTGTCGGGGTCCATGAGCAGTTCTTC.

The V gene is TRBV5-4, the J gene TRBJ2-7, with D tentatively TRBD1 (6 bases). The CDR3 is made up of 15 amino acids. The germline V gene has CDR1 SGHNT and CDR2 YYREEE (reference sequence). The V and J ends lost 0 bases and 3 bases respectively, with 13 bases between them. The CDR3 is CASSLAIGGNYEQYF. The CDR3 DNA reads as TGTGCCAGCAGCTTGGCCATTGGGGGCAACTACGAGCAGTACTTC.

The CDR3 here is CASSQDLLSYEQYF. For the CDR3, the DNA is TGCGCCAGCAGCCAAGATTTATTGTCCTACGAGCAGTACTTC. This sequence joins TRBV4-3 and TRBJ2-7; D remains ambiguous. The CDR3 has 14 residues. CDR1 LGHNA and CDR2 YSLEER come from the germline V gene. V was pared by 0 bases and J by 1 base, with 7 bases between.

This clone was seen only a few times. This rearrangement joins TRBV5-4 to TRBJ2-7; no firm D call. The germline gives CDR1 SGHNT, CDR2 YYREEE (reference sequence). The V end was cut by 4 bases, the J end by 5 bases, with 10 bases between. CDR3 size: 12 residues. CDR3 protein: CASSRQINEQYF. Written as DNA, the CDR3 is TGTGCCAGCAGCCGACAAATAAACGAGCAGTACTTC.

The genes are TRBV27 and TRBJ1-6; TRBD1 matches 7 bases. The germline V gene encodes CDR1 MNHEY and CDR2 SMNVEV (reference sequence). The V segment lost 10 bases and the J segment 5 bases; nucleotides outside the gene matches: 8. The CDR3 extends over 14 amino acids. The CDR3 protein is CANRQGLNNSPLHF. The DNA for the CDR3 is TGTGCCAACAGACAGGGCCTCAATAATTCACCCCTCCACTTT.

In its sample, this clone is large. J is TRBJ2-6 and V is TRBV7-3; D is possibly TRBD1 or TRBD2 (5 bases each). The CDR3 runs 16 residues. V shed 3 bases and J shed 1 base, with 10 bases lying between them. Germline V CDR1 and CDR2: SGHTA, FQGTGA. The CDR3 loop reads CASSFPEGSGANVLTF. CDR3 DNA sequence: TGTGCCAGCAGCTTCCCCGAGGGGTCTGGGGCCAACGTCCTGACTTTC.

V is TRBV7-3 and J is TRBJ2-4, with 9 bases aligning to TRBD2. CDR1 and CDR2 from the germline V gene are SGHTA and FQGTGA. Losses at the gene ends were 5 bases for V and 6 bases for J; bases not matched to a gene: 8. CDR3 length equals 15 residues. DNA of the CDR3: TGTGCCAGCAGCCCTGTCCGCGGGGGGGCAAACATTCAGTACTTC. It yields the protein CASSPVRGGANIQYF.

This clone appeared a few times. Other DNA sequences in this specimen translate into the identical CDR3. The chain employs TRBV29-1 and TRBJ2-2; no clear D. The V gene's germline CDR1 is SQVTM and CDR2 ANQGSEA. The CDR3 length is 16 residues. V was clipped by 0 bases and J by 1 base, with 12 bases between them. CDR3 nucleotides: TGCAGCGTTGAAGAAGGGTTGGCAAGGAACACCGGGGAGCTGTTTTTT. Its protein is CSVEEGLARNTGELFF.

This clone was counted only a few times. This chain joins TRBV10-2 and TRBJ2-7; 8 nucleotides match TRBD1. The germline gives CDR1 WSHSY, CDR2 SAAADI. V was pared by 10 bases and J by 0 bases, with 8 bases of the junction left unmatched. This CDR3 comprises 14 residues. CDR3 sequence: CATLSGQGSYEQYF. The DNA of the CDR3 is TGCGCCACCCTGTCCGGACAGGGCTCCTACGAGCAGTACTTC.

By proportion, this clone is large. The chain joins TRBV28 to TRBJ2-7, with 14 bases matching TRBD2. Trimming removed 6 bases from V and 0 bases from J; junction bases left unmatched: 7. Germline V gene lookup returns CDR1 MDHEN and CDR2 SYDVKM. The CDR3 has 17 residues. CDR3 sequence: CASRPGLAGGYSYEQYF. DNA of the CDR3: TGTGCCAGCAGGCCCGGACTAGCGGGGGGATACTCCTACGAGCAGTACTTC.

This clone was seen a handful of times. J is TRBJ2-1 and V is TRBV5-1; 8 positions agree with TRBD2. J was trimmed by 0 bases and V by 0 bases; bases with no gene match: 5. This CDR3 is 17 amino acids long. Germline-derived CDR1 and CDR2 are SGHRS and YFSETQ. CDR3 loop: CASSLVLGTSSYNEQFF. CDR3 sequence (DNA): TGCGCCAGCAGCTTGGTATTGGGGACTAGCTCCTACAATGAGCAGTTCTTC.

V gene TRBV7-6 combines with J gene TRBJ1-1; TRBD1 is a possible D gene (5 bases). V lost 4 bases and J lost 4, with 7 bases in between. This CDR3 comprises 12 residues. Germline values: CDR1 SGHVS, CDR2 FNYEAQ. CDR3 DNA sequence: TGTGCCAGCAGCTGGGGCGGCACTGAAGCTTTCTTT. Protein product: CASSWGGTEAFF.

The chain combines TRBV6-5 with TRBJ2-1, with 9 bases that match TRBD1. V shed 2 bases, J shed 7 bases, and the junction held 6 bases outside the gene matches. There are 15 residues in the CDR3. The germline CDR1 and CDR2 sequences are MNHEY and SVGAGI. CDR3 DNA sequence: TGTGCCAGCAGTTACCAACAGGGGGCACGAAATGAGCAGTTCTTC. It yields the protein CASSYQQGARNEQFF.

This clone was recorded a few times. The chain recombines TRBV28 with TRBJ2-3; TRBD2 is a possible D gene (6 bases). There are 17 residues in the CDR3. Germline CDR1 MDHEN, CDR2 SYDVKM. Trimming took off 3 bases at V and 2 bases at J, with 18 bases between the two ends. The CDR3 sequence: CASSFWVWGVYTDTQYF. Here the CDR3 DNA reads TGTGCCAGCAGTTTTTGGGTATGGGGGGTTTACACAGATACGCAGTATTTT. The entire variable domain, with the rest obtained from reference TRBV28 and TRBJ2-3, is as follows: DVKVTQSSRYLVKRTGEKVFLECVQDMDHENMFWYRQDPGLGLRLIYFSYDVKMKEKGDIPEGYSVSREKKERFSLILESASTNQTSMYLCASSFWVWGVYTDTQYFGPGTRLTVL.

V and J are TRBV7-2 and TRBJ2-2; D is uncertain. The germline V and J ends were trimmed by 11 bases and 6 bases, with 13 bases remaining between them. CDR1 is SGHTA and CDR2 is FQGNSA in the germline V gene. The CDR3 sequence is 12 residues long. CDR3 nucleotides: TGTGCCCTCCGGTCGGGTGCCGGGGAGCTGTTTTTT. Translated, it gives CALRSGAGELFF.

A single count supports this clone. The V gene is TRBV5-1, the J gene TRBJ1-1; tentatively, D is TRBD1 (5 bases). The CDR3 runs 13 residues. The germline V gene has CDR1 SGHRS and CDR2 YFSETQ. V was trimmed by 1 base and J by 10 bases, leaving 14 bases between them. The CDR3 bases are TGCGCCAGCAGCTTGACAGGTGAGGTACGAGCTTTCTTT. This encodes CASSLTGEVRAFF.

This chain links TRBV9 with TRBJ2-5, with 9 positions matching TRBD1. The CDR3 is 14 amino acids. The germline CDR1 and CDR2 sequences are SGDLS and YYNGEE. Trimming removed 4 bases from V and 5 bases from J; junction bases left unmatched: 6. The CDR3 DNA sequence: TGTGCCAGCAGCTTCACCGGGACAGGGGAGACCCAGTACTTC. Protein sequence: CASSFTGTGETQYF.

This clone has a handful of counts. The CDR3 sequence is CATSRVRGAWEKLFF. The CDR3 bases are TGTGCCACCAGCAGAGTAAGAGGGGCGTGGGAAAAACTGTTTTTT. This chain links TRBV15 with TRBJ1-4; D possibly corresponds to TRBD1 (5 bases). Per the germline V gene, CDR1 is LNHNV and CDR2 is YYDKDF (reference sequence). CDR3 length: 15 residues. Trimming left V 1 base short and J 8 bases short, with 14 bases between.

V is TRBV27 and J is TRBJ2-7; 8 bases agree with TRBD2. The CDR3 covers 15 residues. Germline trimming cut 5 bases from V and 4 bases from J; bases unmatched to any gene: 10. CDR1 is MNHEY, CDR2 SMNVEV, per germline (reference sequence). The CDR3 nucleotides are TGTGCCAGCAGTCCTGGAGGAGCGGGGGAATACGAGCAGTACTTC. It encodes CASSPGGAGEYEQYF.